The 27 T cell receptor beta chains presented below share a single source sample, sequenced in a study of neurological immune-mediated disorders (dated by TCRdb to between 2018 and 2021). Library construction relied on 5' RACE. TCRdb records Illumina HiSeq 2500 as the sequencer. In-frame beta chains were kept once TCRdb had trimmed the public reads at Q25 with fastp and called clones with MiXCR. All rows with the same CDR3 protein become a single entry with the most common DNA and genes. The sample records some 48,000 distinct CDR3 sequences, roughly 14% of which are singletons. About 4.9% of the sample lies in the top ten. The time point label, as the study defines it: longitudinal time-point 2. Material: PBMCs. The receptors shown here come from a male donor with HTLV-1-associated myelopathy (HAM/TSP).

This clonotype was counted at least ten times. The chain links TRBV5-1 to TRBJ2-7; TRBD1 matches at 9 bases. The CDR3 length is 15 residues. In germline, CDR1 is SGHRS, CDR2 YFSETQ. J lost 1 base, V lost 4 bases, and 6 bases had no gene match. CDR3 sequence reads: CASSTTGGLSYEQYF. DNA for the CDR3: TGCGCCAGCAGCACTACAGGGGGCCTATCCTACGAGCAGTACTTC.

This clonotype was observed many times. The rearrangement joins TRBV7-9 to TRBJ2-7; weak D call: TRBD1 (6 bases). Looked up from germline, CDR1 is SEHNR and CDR2 is FQNEAQ (reference sequence). The V and J ends lost 8 bases and 5 bases respectively, with 19 bases between them. This CDR3 contains 14 residues. Written as DNA, the CDR3 is TGTGCCAGCGGCCTATCAGGGGCTCGAGACGAGCAGTACTTC. Translating it yields CASGLSGARDEQYF. Using reference TRBV7-9 and TRBJ2-7 for the parts outside the CDR3, the full variable domain is DTGVSQNPRHKITKRGQNVTFRCDPISEHNRLYWYRQTLGQGPEFLTYFQNEAQLEKSRLLSDRFSAERPKGSFSTLEIQRTEQGDSAMYLCASGLSGARDEQYFGPGTRLTVT.

This clonotype was seen at least ten times. The chain is built from TRBV5-1 and TRBJ1-5; D call uncertain. In germline, CDR1 is SGHRS, CDR2 YFSETQ. This CDR3 spans 13 amino acids. The V end was cut by 4 bases, the J end by 1 base, with 6 bases between. The CDR3 spells CASSPESNQPQHF. The CDR3 DNA is TGCGCCAGCAGCCCTGAGAGCAATCAGCCCCAGCATTTT.

This clonotype was seen ten or more times. The gene calls are TRBV7-3 and TRBJ2-3; TRBD2 matches 11 bases. The length of the CDR3 is 14 residues. CDR1 is SGHTA and CDR2 is FQGTGA in the germline V gene. J lost 1 base, V lost 8 bases, and 2 bases had no gene match. The CDR3 DNA reads TGTGCCAGCCAACTAGCGGGGGGCACAGATACGCAGTATTTT. It encodes CASQLAGGTDTQYF.

This clonotype was picked up many times. This chain joins TRBV7-9 and TRBJ2-3; D is perhaps TRBD1 or TRBD2 (5 bases each). This CDR3 comprises 15 residues. Germline loops: CDR1 SEHNR, CDR2 FQNEAQ (reference sequence). V gave up 3 bases and J gave up 1 base, with 11 bases separating them. The CDR3 here is CASSFRDEGTDTQYF. CDR3 DNA: TGTGCCAGCAGCTTCCGGGACGAGGGCACAGATACGCAGTATTTT.

By share, this clonotype ranks as medium-sized (0.01 to 0.1%). The CDR3 DNA reads as TGTGCCAGCAGCTTTACAGGGGGCGAAGACATTCAGTACTTC. The encoded protein is CASSFTGGEDIQYF. The chain couples TRBV5-6 to TRBJ2-4; 9 bases are shared with TRBD1. The CDR3 has 14 amino acids. J lost 8 bases, V lost 2 bases, and 5 bases had no gene match. Per germline, CDR1 SGHDT and CDR2 YYEEEE.

This clonotype came up many times. The chain joins TRBV5-1 to TRBJ2-1; TRBD2 aligns across 8 bases. V was pared by 2 bases and J by 3 bases, with 10 bases of the junction left unmatched. Per germline, CDR1 SGHRS and CDR2 YFSETQ. CDR3 length: 17 amino acids. DNA of the CDR3: TGCGCCAGCAGCTTCATGGGTTCGCGGGGGGTCTACAATGAGCAGTTCTTC. Translated: CASSFMGSRGVYNEQFF.

This clonotype was detected ten times or more. J is TRBJ2-5 and V is TRBV20-1, with D hard to call. This CDR3 comprises 16 residues. Germline CDR1 DFQATT, CDR2 SNEGSKA (reference sequence). With 0 bases removed from V and 9 bases from J, the gap between germline ends came to 23 bases. The CDR3 region has the DNA TGCAGTGCTAGAGATCACCAAAATCCGGGTGTAGGGCCCCAGTACTTC. It encodes CSARDHQNPGVGPQYF.

Ten or more counts support this clonotype. The V gene is TRBV5-8, the J gene TRBJ1-2; TRBD1 matches at 8 bases. CDR1 is SGHTS, CDR2 YDEGEE, per germline. This CDR3 region has 13 residues. The J segment lost 5 bases and the V segment lost 9 bases, leaving 9 bases of the junction unmatched. CDR3 DNA: TGTGCCACCAATCCAGACAGGGGATATGGCTACACCTTC. Its protein product is CATNPDRGYGYTF.

This clonotype appeared many times. The chain joins TRBV5-1 to TRBJ2-2; 10 bases match TRBD1. Germline trimming cut 3 bases from V and 0 bases from J; bases unmatched to any gene: 2. Per the germline V gene, CDR1 is SGHRS and CDR2 is YFSETQ. The CDR3 sequence is 16 residues long. CDR3 nucleotides: TGCGCCAGCAGCTCAGGGACAGGGGCGAACACCGGGGAGCTGTTTTTT. The encoded protein is CASSSGTGANTGELFF.

This clonotype appeared many times. The chain has TRBV7-2 and TRBJ1-6; 10 bases line up with TRBD1. The CDR3 length is 15 residues. Losses at the gene ends were 6 bases for V and 7 bases for J; bases not matched to a gene: 6. Germline V gene sequence: CDR1 SGHTA, CDR2 FQGNSA. The DNA of the CDR3 is TGTGCCAGCAGACTCGGACAGGGGGGGAATTCACCCCTCCACTTT. It codes for CASRLGQGGNSPLHF.

The chain carries TRBV6-1 and TRBJ2-1, with 10 nucleotides matching TRBD1. The CDR3 covers 16 residues. V lost 6 bases and J lost 3; bases outside the gene matches: 8. Germline V gene lookup returns CDR1 MNHNS and CDR2 SASEGT. The CDR3 loop is CASRYRDRGGYNEQFF. CDR3 sequence (DNA): TGTGCCAGCAGATACCGGGACAGGGGTGGCTACAATGAGCAGTTCTTC.

This clonotype was seen at least ten times. This sequence joins TRBV7-6 and TRBJ1-6, with D tentatively TRBD1 (5 bases). Germline-derived CDR1 and CDR2 are SGHVS and FNYEAQ. This CDR3 has 16 residues. The ends were cut back, 3 bases at V and 0 bases at J, with 9 bases in the middle. CDR3 nucleotide sequence: TGTGCCAGCAGCTTGGAGGGGAGCTCCTATAATTCACCCCTCCACTTT. Amino acid sequence: CASSLEGSSYNSPLHF.

The chain is built from TRBV20-1 and TRBJ2-3; TRBD1 or TRBD2 may be the D gene (5 bases each). The germline V and J ends were trimmed by 6 bases and 4 bases, with 14 bases remaining between them. This CDR3 contains 13 residues. Per germline, CDR1 DFQATT and CDR2 SNEGSKA (reference sequence). The chain's CDR3 is CSALGEGADTQYF. DNA for the CDR3: TGCAGTGCCCTGGGGGAAGGGGCAGATACGCAGTATTTT.

This clonotype showed up many times. The chain joins TRBV7-2 to TRBJ2-5; perhaps TRBD1 as D (6 bases). The CDR3 spans 13 residues. In germline, CDR1 is SGHTA, CDR2 FQGNSA. V was trimmed by 7 bases and J by 0 bases, leaving 9 bases between them. The CDR3 region is CASTQGYQETQYF. The CDR3 DNA sequence: TGTGCCAGCACCCAGGGGTACCAAGAGACCCAGTACTTC.

This clonotype was seen at least ten times. The chain carries TRBV7-9 and TRBJ2-7, with D unresolved. This CDR3 is built from 12 residues. The V gene's germline CDR1 is SEHNR and CDR2 FQNEAQ (reference sequence). V was clipped by 1 base and J by 6 bases, with 7 bases between them. CDR3 sequence (DNA): TGTGCCAGCAGCTTAGATGGGCGCGAGCAGTACTTC. Amino acid sequence: CASSLDGREQYF.

The rearrangement links TRBV6-1 to TRBJ2-3; 7 positions agree with TRBD2. This CDR3 is built from 15 residues. J gave up 5 bases and V 0 bases, and 5 bases lay outside the gene matches. CDR1 and CDR2 from the germline V gene are MNHNS and SASEGT. The CDR3 reads CASSEAMGGRDTQYF. DNA for the CDR3: TGTGCCAGCAGTGAAGCCATGGGGGGGAGAGATACGCAGTATTTT.

The sample holds many counts of this clonotype. The J gene is TRBJ2-7, the V gene TRBV6-2 or TRBV6-3; 8 bases match TRBD1. V was clipped by 6 bases and J by 1 base; unmatched bases: 11. The CDR3 length is 16 residues. Per the germline V gene, CDR1 is MNHEY and CDR2 is SVGEGT. In DNA, the CDR3 is TGTGCCAGCAGCCTCCCTGACAGGGGCGCTTCCTACGAGCAGTACTTC. Translation: CASSLPDRGASYEQYF.

As to this clonotype: This could be a read error, since a much larger clone is one nucleotide away. The chain recombines TRBV6-6 with TRBJ1-5; 9 nucleotides match TRBD1. The CDR3 is 15 residues long. Germline V gene lookup returns CDR1 MNHNY and CDR2 SVGAGI (reference sequence). In nucleotides, the CDR3 is TGTGCCAGCAGGGGCGGAGGACAGGGGAGTCAGCCCCATCATTTT. Its protein product is CASRGGGQGSQPHHF.

This clonotype was observed many times. The V gene is TRBV9, the J gene TRBJ2-1, with a weak D call TRBD1 (6 bases). Germline CDR1 and CDR2: SGDLS and YYNGEE. The CDR3 runs to 15 residues. V lost 0 bases and J lost 8, with 15 bases in between. The CDR3 DNA is TGTGCCAGCAGCGTAGGGGGGACACCTCTCGATGAGCAGTTCTTC. Translated, it gives CASSVGGTPLDEQFF.

This clonotype showed up many times. J is TRBJ1-1 and V is TRBV3-1; 8 bases align to TRBD1. CDR3 length: 15 residues. Looked up from germline, CDR1 is LGHDT and CDR2 is YNNKEL (reference sequence). J gave up 1 base and V 4 bases, and 5 bases lay outside the gene matches. The CDR3 DNA is TGTGCCAGCAGCCGTCGGACAGGGCCGAACACTGAAGCTTTCTTT. It specifies CASSRRTGPNTEAFF.

This clonotype was seen ten or more times. The rearrangement uses TRBV5-1 and TRBJ2-5; 7 nucleotides agree with TRBD2. Trimming took 1 base from V and 2 from J; bases not matched to a gene: 2. This CDR3 has 14 residues. Looked up from germline, CDR1 is SGHRS and CDR2 is YFSETQ. CDR3 coding DNA: TGCGCCAGCAGCTTGCCGGGGGGACAAGAGACCCAGTACTTC. Its translation is CASSLPGGQETQYF.

The table lists this clonotype with many counts. This chain joins TRBV7-9 and TRBJ1-4, with TRBD1 matching 7 bases. This CDR3 has 14 residues. J lost 15 bases, V lost 7 bases, and 17 bases had no gene match. Germline loops: CDR1 SEHNR, CDR2 FQNEAQ (reference sequence). CDR3: CASTRYGGGQVLFF. CDR3 bases: TGTGCCAGCACCAGATACGGGGGCGGACAGGTGTTGTTTTTT.

In this sample, this clonotype turned up many times. The chain uses TRBV12-3 or TRBV12-4 and TRBJ2-2, with 7 bases aligning to TRBD1. The CDR3 spans 14 residues. Trimming cost V 7 bases and J 7 bases; bases outside gene matches: 9. The CDR3 coding sequence is TGTGCCAGCACCACGACAGGGATTAGCGGGGAGCTGTTTTTT. It codes for CASTTTGISGELFF.

This clonotype was recorded many times. V usage is TRBV7-9 and J usage is TRBJ2-5; 10 bases match TRBD1. The CDR3 consists of 15 residues. Trimming at V came to 4 bases and at J to 4 bases, leaving 6 bases not matched to a gene. Germline CDR1 is SEHNR and CDR2 is FQNEAQ (reference sequence). The CDR3 is CASSSGTGETETQYF. As DNA, the CDR3 is TGTGCCAGCAGCTCAGGGACAGGGGAAACAGAGACCCAGTACTTC.

The sample holds many counts of this clonotype. V usage is TRBV20-1 and J usage is TRBJ2-5; no clear D gene. CDR3 size: 15 residues. V was cut by 3 bases and J by 5 bases, with 19 bases left in between. Germline V gene sequence: CDR1 DFQATT, CDR2 SNEGSKA (reference sequence). The DNA of the CDR3 is TGCAGTGCTAGGGTACCTCGAGGCTCCGGGGAGACCCAGTACTTC. Translated: CSARVPRGSGETQYF.

This clonotype came up many times. This chain connects TRBV20-1 to TRBJ1-5; D gene uncertain. Trimming pared 1 base from V and 4 bases from J, leaving 5 bases between. Germline V gene lookup returns CDR1 DFQATT and CDR2 SNEGSKA (reference sequence). The CDR3 has 12 amino acids. The CDR3 DNA reads TGCAGTGCTAGAGGCCCAAATCAGCCCCAGCATTTT. This translates into CSARGPNQPQHF.